Shown below are 20 T cell receptor beta chains from a single sample sequenced in a study of T-cell reconstitution after alpha-beta-depleted transplantation in children. Unique molecular identifiers were used in preparing the TCRbeta library. A single record per CDR3 protein comes from TCRdb applying MiXCR to the PCR reads. There are tens of thousands of distinct CDR3 sequences in the sample; about 9% occur only once, and roughly 28% lies in the top ten. This specimen was PBMCs, mostly from graft donor cells, taken 60 days after TCRalphabeta/CD19-depleted stem cell transplant. The receptors originated from a male patient aged 2-9 years who had a stem cell transplant for chronic granulomatous disease, so the T cells may come from the graft donor.

At least ten counts were recorded for this clonotype. The chain couples TRBV27 to TRBJ2-1; 10 bases match TRBD1. CDR1 is MNHEY and CDR2 is SMNVEV in the germline V gene (reference sequence). Losses at the gene ends were 4 bases for V and 7 bases for J; bases not matched to a gene: 4. CDR3 length: 14 amino acids. The CDR3 spells CASSWTGGKNEQFF. CDR3 nucleotide sequence: TGTGCCAGCAGTTGGACAGGGGGGAAAAATGAGCAGTTCTTC.

This clonotype occurred many times. The rearrangement uses TRBV28 and TRBJ1-6, with 7 bases lining up with TRBD1. CDR3 length: 16 residues. J was trimmed by 4 bases and V by 3 bases; bases with no gene match: 6. Germline V gene lookup returns CDR1 MDHEN and CDR2 SYDVKM. In DNA form, the CDR3 reads TGTGCCAGCAGTTTGAGGACGGGACAGTATAATTCACCCCTCCACTTT. It specifies CASSLRTGQYNSPLHF.

This rearrangement joins TRBV29-1 to TRBJ2-3; the D gene is possibly TRBD2 (7 bases). The germline V gene encodes CDR1 SQVTM and CDR2 ANQGSEA. This CDR3 has 14 residues. Deletions cut 7 bases from V and 1 base from J, with 15 bases between. The CDR3 DNA sequence: TGCAGCGGTGGCGGGGGCGGTGGCACAGATACGCAGTATTTT. This sequence encodes CSGGGGGGTDTQYF.

By sample share, this clonotype is medium-sized. The genes are TRBV12-3 or TRBV12-4 and TRBJ2-5, with 7 bases lining up with TRBD2. This CDR3 comprises 14 residues. J was trimmed by 5 bases and V by 0 bases; bases with no gene match: 3. For the CDR3, the DNA is TGTGCCAGCAGTTTAGCGGGAGGGCGGGAGACCCAGTACTTC. It yields the protein CASSLAGGRETQYF.

This clonotype appeared many times. The chain's CDR3 is CASSLVGVYEQYF. The CDR3, as DNA: TGTGCCAGCAGCTTAGTAGGGGTGTACGAGCAGTACTTC. The chain links TRBV7-9 to TRBJ2-7, with a weak D call TRBD1 (5 bases). Looked up from germline, CDR1 is SEHNR and CDR2 is FQNEAQ (reference sequence). With 1 base removed from V and 4 bases from J, the gap between germline ends came to 8 bases. The CDR3 totals 13 residues.

The table lists this clonotype with many counts. The gene calls are TRBV20-1 and TRBJ2-1, with 12 bases matching TRBD2. The ends lost 8 bases at V and 9 bases at J; junction bases unmatched: 8. The CDR3 extends over 13 amino acids. Looked up from germline, CDR1 is DFQATT and CDR2 is SNEGSKA (reference sequence). Here the CDR3 reads CSSRTSGTAEQFF. CDR3 DNA: TGCAGTTCCCGGACTAGCGGGACCGCTGAGCAGTTCTTC.

The rearrangement uses TRBV2 and TRBJ1-1; D might be TRBD1 (5 bases). CDR3 size: 17 residues. V was clipped by 1 base and J by 7 bases, with 22 bases between them. The germline V gene has CDR1 SNHLY and CDR2 FYNNEI. The CDR3 coding sequence is TGTGCCAGCAGTGAAGACGGTAATTGGGGCGGATCGCTTGAAGCTTTCTTT. It specifies CASSEDGNWGGSLEAFF. The whole variable domain, remainder taken from reference TRBV2 and TRBJ1-1, is EPEVTQTPSHQVTQMGQEVILRCVPISNHLYFYWYRQILGQKVEFLVSFYNNEISEKSEIFDDQFSVERPDGSNFTLKIRSTKLEDSAMYFCASSEDGNWGGSLEAFFGQGTRLTVV.

The sample holds many counts of this clonotype. J is TRBJ1-1 and V is TRBV9; a weak D match, TRBD1 (5 bases). Germline V gives CDR1 SGDLS, CDR2 YYNGEE. This CDR3 has 14 residues. Trimming cost V 0 bases and J 5 bases, with 11 bases left between them. CDR3 region: CASSVVWGLTEAFF. CDR3 DNA sequence: TGTGCCAGCAGCGTAGTCTGGGGGTTGACTGAAGCTTTCTTT.

The chain is built from TRBV10-3 and TRBJ2-1; TRBD1 aligns across 10 bases. The CDR3 totals 14 residues. Germline CDR1 and CDR2: ENHRY and SYGVKD. Germline trimming cut 6 bases from V and 6 bases from J; bases unmatched to any gene: 5. CDR3 in amino acids: CAIRDGTGANEQFF. The CDR3 nucleotides are TGTGCCATCAGGGACGGGACAGGGGCCAATGAGCAGTTCTTC.

This clonotype appeared many times. The rearrangement uses TRBV20-1 and TRBJ1-6, with D perhaps matching TRBD1 (6 bases). The CDR3 runs to 15 residues. Deletions cut 1 base from V and 7 bases from J, with 14 bases between. CDR1 DFQATT and CDR2 SNEGSKA come from the germline V gene (reference sequence). The CDR3 DNA is TGCAGTGCTAGAGCCGCACAGGGTACGAATTCACCCCTCCACTTT. This codes for CSARAAQGTNSPLHF.

This clonotype has a count of ten or more. The chain couples TRBV4-3 to TRBJ2-6; D not resolved. Trimming took off 0 bases at V and 0 bases at J, with 6 bases between the two ends. The CDR3 spans 16 residues. Germline CDR1 and CDR2: LGHNA and YSLEER. CDR3 protein: CASSQDFNSGANVLTF. Here the CDR3 DNA reads TGCGCCAGCAGCCAAGATTTCAACTCTGGGGCCAACGTCCTGACTTTC.

This clonotype was found many times. The rearrangement links TRBV9 to TRBJ2-1, with TRBD2 identical over 16 bases. Trimming cost V 0 bases and J 16 bases; bases outside gene matches: 4. Germline CDR1 SGDLS, CDR2 YYNGEE. The CDR3 covers 14 residues. The DNA for the CDR3 is TGTGCCAGCAGCGTAGCAGGGACTAGCGGGAGGGCCTTCTTC. Translating gives CASSVAGTSGRAFF.

This clonotype occurred many times. The J gene is TRBJ2-3, the V gene TRBV20-1; 13 nucleotides match TRBD2. CDR1 is DFQATT, CDR2 SNEGSKA, per germline (reference sequence). CDR3 size: 15 residues. V gave up 4 bases and J gave up 4 bases; unmatched junction bases: 5. This chain's CDR3 is CSAKLAGGRPDTQYF. CDR3 DNA sequence: TGCAGTGCTAAACTAGCGGGAGGGCGGCCAGATACGCAGTATTTT.

This clonotype appeared a few times. The V gene is TRBV5-1, the J gene TRBJ2-7; TRBD1 might be the D (6 bases). The CDR3 extends over 15 amino acids. V was shortened by 2 bases and J by 1 base, with 13 bases between the two germline ends. The germline gives CDR1 SGHRS, CDR2 YFSETQ. CDR3 sequence: CASSFLAGQSYEQYF. DNA of the CDR3: TGCGCCAGCAGCTTCCTTGCTGGACAGTCCTACGAGCAGTACTTC.

V is TRBV7-9 and J is TRBJ2-5; D might be TRBD1 or TRBD2, each matching 5 bases. CDR3 length: 16 amino acids. From germline, CDR1 is SEHNR and CDR2 FQNEAQ (reference sequence). The V end lost 4 bases, the J end lost 0 bases, and 15 bases lay between the germline ends. The CDR3 DNA sequence: TGTGCCAGCAGCTACGGAACCACGGGACACCAAGAGACCCAGTACTTC. Amino acid sequence: CASSYGTTGHQETQYF.

There are many counts of this clonotype. The V gene is TRBV29-1, the J gene TRBJ2-1; 14 bases align to TRBD2. V lost 6 bases and J lost 8; bases outside the gene matches: 6. The CDR3 extends over 14 amino acids. From germline, CDR1 is SQVTM and CDR2 ANQGSEA. The CDR3 here is CSVAGTSGSDEQFF. The DNA of the CDR3 is TGCAGCGTGGCCGGGACTAGCGGGAGTGATGAGCAGTTCTTC.

There are many counts of this clonotype. V gene TRBV2 combines with J gene TRBJ2-5, with a tentative D call TRBD2 (6 bases). CDR1 and CDR2 (germline): SNHLY, FYNNEI. CDR3 length equals 15 residues. Trimming took off 5 bases at V and 2 bases at J, with 15 bases between the two ends. The CDR3 loop is CASSLGPGLQETQYF. The DNA for the CDR3 is TGTGCCAGCAGTTTGGGCCCGGGACTTCAAGAGACCCAGTACTTC.

This clonotype was detected ten times or more. This rearrangement joins TRBV12-3 or TRBV12-4 to TRBJ1-3; D possibly corresponds to TRBD1 (5 bases). The CDR3 extends over 13 amino acids. Trimming stripped 1 base from V and 7 bases from J, with 8 bases between. CDR3 residues: CASSLVSGNTIYF. CDR3 coding DNA: TGTGCCAGCAGTTTAGTTTCAGGGAACACCATATATTTT.

On this clonotype: The junction and the germline gene differ at one end; a read error may be behind it. The V gene is TRBV12-3 or TRBV12-4, the J gene TRBJ2-1; 12 positions agree with TRBD1. The length of the CDR3 is 18 residues. In DNA form, the CDR3 reads TGTGCCATCAGTCACCGGGACAGGGGGCAGAGCTCCTACAATGAGCAGTTCTTC. Encoded protein: CAISHRDRGQSSYNEQFF.

This clonotype came up many times. This rearrangement joins TRBV25-1 to TRBJ2-2, with unresolved D. Between the trimmed V and J ends, which lost 3 bases and 4 bases, there was a span of 9 bases. Per germline, CDR1 MGHDK and CDR2 SYGVNS. CDR3 size: 14 residues. Written as DNA, the CDR3 is TGTGCCAGCAGTGACCAGAGGCGCACCGGGGAGCTGTTTTTT. Translating gives CASSDQRRTGELFF.